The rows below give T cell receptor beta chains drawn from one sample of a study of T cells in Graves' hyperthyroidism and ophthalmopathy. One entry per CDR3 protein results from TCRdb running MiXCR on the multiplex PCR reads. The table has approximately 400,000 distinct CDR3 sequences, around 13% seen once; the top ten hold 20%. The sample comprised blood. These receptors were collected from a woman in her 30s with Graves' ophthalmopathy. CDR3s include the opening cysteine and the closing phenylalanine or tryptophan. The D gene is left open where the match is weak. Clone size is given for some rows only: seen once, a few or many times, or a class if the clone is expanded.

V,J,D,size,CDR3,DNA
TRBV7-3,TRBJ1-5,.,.,CANDWGQSQPQHF,TGTGCTAATGATTGGGGTCAGTCCCAGCCCCAGCATTTT
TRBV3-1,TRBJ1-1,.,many,CASSQDLGRVVAEAFF,TGTGCCAGCAGCCAAGATCTCGGCAGGGTGGTGGCTGAAGCTTTCTTT
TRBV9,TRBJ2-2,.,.,CASQFANTGELFF,TGTGCCAGCCAGTTCGCGAACACCGGGGAGCTGTTTTTT
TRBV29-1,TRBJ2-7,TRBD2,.,CSAARTSGGPYEQYF,TGCAGCGCCGCAAGGACTAGCGGGGGCCCCTACGAGCAGTACTTC
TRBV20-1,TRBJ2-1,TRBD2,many,CSAPRGGQTYNEQFF,TGCAGTGCCCCACGCGGGGGGCAAACCTACAATGAGCAGTTCTTC
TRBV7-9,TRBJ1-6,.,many,CASSLLGGTSSPLHF,TGTGCCAGCAGCCTCCTAGGGGGTACTAGTTCACCCCTCCACTTT
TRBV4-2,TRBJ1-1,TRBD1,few,CASSQDAYRGQVGEAFF,TGTGCCAGCAGCCAAGATGCCTATAGGGGACAGGTGGGCGAAGCTTTCTTT
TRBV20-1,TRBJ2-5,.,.,CSARGLDKGKNF,TGCAGTGCTAGAGGCCTCGACAAAGGCAAGAACTTC
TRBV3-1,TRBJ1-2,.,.,CASSEGLRSYGYTF,TGTGCCAGCAGTGAAGGACTCCGAAGCTATGGCTACACCTTC
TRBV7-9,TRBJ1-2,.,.,CASSPRTRAEPNYGYTF,TGTGCCAGCAGCCCAAGGACGCGCGCTGAACCTAACTATGGCTACACCTTC
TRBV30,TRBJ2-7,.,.,CAWSVPNRRHYEQYF,TGTGCCTGGAGTGTACCAAACAGAAGACACTACGAGCAGTACTTC
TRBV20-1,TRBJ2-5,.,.,CSARAGAAGLETQYF,TGCAGTGCTAGAGCGGGGGCGGCGGGTTTGGAGACCCAGTACTTC
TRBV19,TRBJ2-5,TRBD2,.,CASSIGASGGRGGETQYF,TGTGCCAGTAGTATAGGCGCTAGCGGGGGCCGGGGAGGAGAGACCCAGTACTTC
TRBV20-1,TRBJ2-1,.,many,CSALSGSGSSYNEQFF,TGCAGTGCGCTTTCTGGAAGCGGTAGCTCCTACAATGAGCAGTTCTTC
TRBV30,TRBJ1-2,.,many,CAWRRGASYGYTF,TGTGCCTGGAGGAGGGGGGCGAGCTATGGCTACACCTTC
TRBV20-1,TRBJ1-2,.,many,CSARDPFKPQGYTF,TGCAGTGCTAGAGATCCATTCAAACCCCAAGGCTACACCTTC
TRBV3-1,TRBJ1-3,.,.,CASSQAGLSGNTIYF,TGTGCCAGCAGCCAAGCAGGCCTCTCTGGAAACACCATATATTTT
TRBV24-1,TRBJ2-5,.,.,CATSDSHRPREIQYF,TGTGCCACCAGTGATTCTCACCGCCCACGAGAGATCCAGTACTTC